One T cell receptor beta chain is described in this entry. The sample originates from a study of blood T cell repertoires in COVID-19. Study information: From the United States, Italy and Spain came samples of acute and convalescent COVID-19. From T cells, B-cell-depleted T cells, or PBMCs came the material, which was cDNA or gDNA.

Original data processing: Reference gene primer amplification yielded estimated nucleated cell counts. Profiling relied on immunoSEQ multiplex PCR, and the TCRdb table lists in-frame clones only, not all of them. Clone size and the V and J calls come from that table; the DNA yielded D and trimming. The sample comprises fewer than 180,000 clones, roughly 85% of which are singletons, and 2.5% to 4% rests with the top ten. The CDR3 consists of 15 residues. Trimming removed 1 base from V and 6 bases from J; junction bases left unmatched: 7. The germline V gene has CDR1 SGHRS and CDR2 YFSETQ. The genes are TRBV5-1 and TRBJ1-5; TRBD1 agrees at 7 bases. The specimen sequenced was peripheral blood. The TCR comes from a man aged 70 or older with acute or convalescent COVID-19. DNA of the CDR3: TGCGCCAGCAGCTTGACAGGGGATAGACGTCAGCCCCAGCATTTT. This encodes CASSLTGDRRQPQHF.